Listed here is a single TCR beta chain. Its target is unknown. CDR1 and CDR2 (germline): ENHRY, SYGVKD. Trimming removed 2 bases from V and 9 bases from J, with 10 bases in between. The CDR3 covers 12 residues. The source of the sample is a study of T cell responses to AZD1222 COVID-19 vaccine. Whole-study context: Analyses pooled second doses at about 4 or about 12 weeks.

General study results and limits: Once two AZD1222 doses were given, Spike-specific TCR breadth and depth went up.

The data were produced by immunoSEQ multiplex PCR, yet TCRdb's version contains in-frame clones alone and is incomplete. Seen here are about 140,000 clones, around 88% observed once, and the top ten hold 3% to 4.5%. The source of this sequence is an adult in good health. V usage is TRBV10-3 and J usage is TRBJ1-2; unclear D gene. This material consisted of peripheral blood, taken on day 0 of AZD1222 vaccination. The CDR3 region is CAISEPDKSYTF. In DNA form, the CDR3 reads TGTGCCATCAGTGAGCCCGACAAGAGCTACACCTTC.